The 10 T cell receptor beta chains presented below share a single source sample, sequenced in a study of cytomegalovirus exposure and HLA in healthy donors. The PCR ran on 60 Vbeta and 13 Jbeta primers. Using immunoSEQ multiplex PCR, the repertoire was profiled, and TCRdb retains in-frame clones only, with some absent. The repertoire holds some 150,000 clones, about 70% seen once, with 2.1% in the top ten. Sequencing input: PBMCs. The receptors were gathered from a woman aged 60-70 years in good health and CMV-seropositive.

This clone was seen just once. V is TRBV19 and J is TRBJ1-3, with TRBD1 matching over 12 bases. Losses at the gene ends were 6 bases for V and 7 bases for J; bases not matched to a gene: 7. Germline V gene lookup returns CDR1 LNHDA and CDR2 SQIVND (reference sequence). This CDR3 has 15 amino acids. CDR3: CASSTGQGASNTIYF. The DNA of the CDR3 is TGTGCCAGTAGCACGGGACAGGGGGCCTCGAACACCATATATTTT.

V is TRBV25-1 and J is TRBJ2-3; the D gene is possibly TRBD2 (5 bases). The CDR3 is 13 amino acids. Germline V gives CDR1 MGHDK, CDR2 SYGVNS. Trimming took off 3 bases at V and 3 bases at J, with 7 bases between the two ends. DNA for the CDR3: TGTGCCAGCAGTGAGCCGGGAACAGATACGCAGTATTTT. Translating gives CASSEPGTDTQYF. The whole variable domain, filled in from reference TRBV25-1 and TRBJ2-3, reads EADIYQTPRYLVIGTGKKITLECSQTMGHDKMYWYQQDPGMELHLIHYSYGVNSTEKGDLSSESTVSRIRTEHFPLTLESARPSHTSQYLCASSEPGTDTQYFGPGTRLTVL.

This chain joins TRBV19 and TRBJ1-1; D call uncertain. The CDR3 contains 14 residues. Germline loops: CDR1 LNHDA, CDR2 SQIVND (reference sequence). Trimming left V 5 bases short and J 8 bases short, with 18 bases between. The CDR3 protein is CASSARERLLEAFF. Written as DNA, the CDR3 is TGTGCCAGTAGTGCCCGAGAGAGGCTTCTCGAAGCTTTCTTT.

The genes are TRBV19 and TRBJ1-5; unclear D gene. Trimming shortened V by 2 bases and J by 1 base, and 6 bases separated the two germline ends. This CDR3 has 14 residues. Germline CDR1 is LNHDA and CDR2 is SQIVND (reference sequence). The CDR3 sequence is CASSIIQSNQPQHF. CDR3 sequence (DNA): TGTGCCAGTAGTATAATCCAGAGCAATCAGCCCCAGCATTTT.

J is TRBJ2-3 and V is TRBV7-3; D unresolved. Germline-derived CDR1 and CDR2 are SGHTA and FQGTGA. This CDR3 is built from 14 residues. V gave up 5 bases and J gave up 2 bases, with 11 bases separating them. CDR3 sequence: CASSPSPTTDTQYF. The CDR3 nucleotides are TGTGCCAGCAGCCCCAGTCCAACCACAGATACGCAGTATTTT.

The DNA for the CDR3 is TGTGCCAGCAGTTATAGGAACACTGAAGCTTTCTTT. Protein: CASSYRNTEAFF. The chain combines TRBV28 with TRBJ1-1; D remains unclear. CDR1 and CDR2 from the germline V gene are MDHEN and SYDVKM. CDR3 length: 12 amino acids. Trimming pared 4 bases from V and 1 base from J, leaving 4 bases between.

The chain carries TRBV5-1 and TRBJ2-2, with a possible D match to TRBD2 (5 bases). V lost 2 bases and J 5 bases, leaving 13 bases between the germline ends. CDR1 SGHRS and CDR2 YFSETQ come from the germline V gene. This CDR3 is built from 15 residues. The CDR3 protein is CASSFSPEGTGELFF. The CDR3, as DNA: TGCGCCAGCAGCTTCTCCCCAGAGGGAACCGGGGAGCTGTTTTTT.

The chain combines TRBV5-6 with TRBJ2-7, with 9 bases that match TRBD1. Per the germline V gene, CDR1 is SGHDT and CDR2 is YYEEEE. The CDR3 runs 16 residues. V lost 0 bases to trimming and J lost 4 bases; unmatched junction nucleotides: 8. The CDR3 DNA is TGTGCCAGCAGCTTGGGCTCGGGACAGGGCGGATACGAGCAGTACTTC. It translates to CASSLGSGQGGYEQYF. Using reference TRBV5-6 and TRBJ2-7 for the parts outside the CDR3, the full variable domain is DAGVTQSPTHLIKTRGQQVTLRCSPKSGHDTVSWYQQALGQGPQFIFQYYEEEERQRGNFPDRFSGHQFPNYSSELNVNALLLGDSALYLCASSLGSGQGGYEQYFGPGTRLTVT.

To note about this clone: An end of the junction differs from the germline gene, which may be a read error. The rearrangement uses TRBV7-9 and TRBJ1-2; the D is unclear. This CDR3 contains 12 residues. Germline values: CDR1 SEHNR, CDR2 FQNEAQ (reference sequence). CDR3 region: CSSSFPAGGYTF. For the CDR3, the DNA is TGTTCCAGCAGCTTCCCCGCGGGGGGCTACACCTTC.

At least ten counts were recorded for this clone. This chain joins TRBV7-9 and TRBJ2-6; D not certain. Trimming pared 5 bases from V and 2 bases from J, leaving 10 bases between. This CDR3 contains 15 residues. From germline, CDR1 is SEHNR and CDR2 FQNEAQ (reference sequence). CDR3 residues: CASSPRVTGANVLTF. The CDR3 DNA follows: TGTGCCAGCAGCCCCCGGGTAACTGGGGCCAACGTCCTGACTTTC.